What follows is one T cell receptor (beta chain) and its context. These data belong to a study of cytomegalovirus exposure and HLA in healthy donors. The PCR had 60 Vbeta and 13 Jbeta primers. Profiled with immunoSEQ multiplex PCR; TCRdb holds only in-frame clones, not every one. Among 120,000 or so clones listed, about 73% were seen once. The CDR3 length is 13 residues. Germline CDR1 and CDR2: MNHEY and SVGAGI. Trimming pared 5 bases from V and 0 bases from J, leaving 5 bases between. The genes are TRBV6-5 and TRBJ1-5; D remains unclear. The source is a woman between 35 and 50 years old in good health and CMV-seronegative. Sample: PBMCs. The CDR3 is CASSTNSNQPQHF. DNA of the CDR3: TGTGCCAGCAGTACAAATAGCAATCAGCCCCAGCATTTT.